The rows below give T cell receptor beta chains drawn from one sample of a study of cytomegalovirus exposure and HLA in healthy donors. TCRdb's copy holds only in-frame clones and misses some; the assay was immunoSEQ multiplex PCR. The sample lists about 170,000 clones; about 82% were seen once. The sample was PBMCs. These receptors all stem from a woman aged 45-65 years in good health and CMV-seropositive. CDR3s include the opening cysteine and the closing phenylalanine or tryptophan. D genes are given only for firm matches. Size is stated for part of the rows, as once, few or many counts, or as a class when the clone is expanded.

clone_size d_call j_call v_call cdr3_aa cdr3_nt
- TRBD1 TRBJ2-7 TRBV7-2 CASSSSNRGYEQYF TGTGCCAGCAGCTCTTCCAACAGGGGGTACGAGCAGTACTTC
once - TRBJ1-1 TRBV10-3 CAISPTANTEAFF TGTGCCATCTCCCCGACAGCGAACACTGAAGCTTTCTTT
- - TRBJ2-5 TRBV5-1 CASSKDYHQETQYF TGCGCCAGCAGCAAGGACTACCACCAAGAGACCCAGTACTTC
- TRBD2 TRBJ2-1 TRBV9 CASSPIGTSGNYEQFF TGTGCCAGCAGCCCAATAGGTACTAGCGGGAATTATGAGCAGTTCTTC
once - TRBJ1-3 TRBV29-1 CSVEDPVNTIYF TGCAGCGTTGAAGATCCGGTAAACACCATATATTTT
- - TRBJ2-3 TRBV7-2 CASSSGGGDTQYF TGTGCCAGCAGCTCCGGAGGCGGAGATACGCAGTATTTT
once TRBD1 TRBJ2-5 TRBV7-2 CASSMGQGAGETQYF TGTGCCAGCAGCATGGGACAGGGGGCAGGAGAGACCCAGTACTTC
- - TRBJ1-2 TRBV28 CASSLLNDGGYTF TGTGCCAGCAGTTTGCTGAATGACGGGGGCTACACCTTC
- TRBD1 TRBJ2-7 TRBV6-5 CASSPNRDRPYEQYF TGTGCCAGCAGCCCCAACCGGGACAGACCCTACGAGCAGTACTTC
- TRBD1 TRBJ1-4 TRBV28 CASSSTGEEEKLFF TGTGCCAGCAGTTCGACAGGGGAGGAAGAAAAACTGTTTTTT
- - TRBJ2-5 TRBV7-9 CASSSGVTNLQETQYF TGTGCCAGCAGCTCCGGTGTGACTAACTTGCAAGAGACCCAGTACTTC
- TRBD1 TRBJ1-6 TRBV18 CASSPSQGTDLNSPLHF TGTGCCAGCTCACCCTCACAAGGGACAGACCTTAATTCACCCCTCCACTTT
- - TRBJ2-1 TRBV7-3 CASSLGRDNEQFF TGTGCCAGCAGCTTAGGCCGGGACAATGAGCAGTTCTTC
few - TRBJ2-1 TRBV7-2 CASSLLDTHSGEQFF TGTGCCAGCAGCTTATTAGACACCCACTCTGGGGAGCAGTTCTTC
once - TRBJ2-4 TRBV19 CASSSRLVLDF TGTGCCAGTAGTTCCCGACTAGTCCTAGACTTC
- TRBD1 TRBJ1-5 TRBV10-3 CAISSGQGEGNQPQHF TGTGCCATCAGTTCGGGACAGGGGGAAGGAAATCAGCCCCAGCATTTT
- - TRBJ1-4 TRBV4-1 CASSQAGVDEKLFF TGCGCCAGCAGCCAAGCGGGGGTGGATGAAAAACTGTTTTTT
few - TRBJ1-5 TRBV7-9 CASSPAGPYLRSNQPQHF TGTGCCAGCAGTCCTGCCGGTCCATACCTTAGAAGCAATCAGCCCCAGCATTTT
- - TRBJ1-2 TRBV14 CASSQLHRVACYGYTF TGTGCCAGCAGCCAACTCCACAGGGTAGCTTGCTATGGCTACACCTTC
- TRBD1 TRBJ1-5 TRBV5-4 CASSSGQGNQPQHF TGTGCCAGCAGCTCGGGACAGGGTAATCAGCCCCAGCATTTT
- - TRBJ1-2 TRBV11-2 CASSLSSDNTYGYTF TGTGCCAGCAGCTTATCGAGTGACAATACCTATGGCTACACCTTC
- TRBD1 TRBJ2-5 TRBV28 CASSYDRDQETQYF TGTGCCAGCAGTTATGACAGGGACCAAGAGACCCAGTACTTC
- - TRBJ2-5 TRBV28 CASSLISREETQYF TGTGCCAGCAGTTTAATAAGCAGGGAAGAGACCCAGTACTTC
- TRBD1 TRBJ1-2 TRBV28 CASSFRAGGEYGYTF TGTGCCAGCAGTTTTCGGGCAGGGGGAGAGTATGGCTACACCTTC
once - TRBJ2-7 TRBV14 CASSQQRGGYEQYF TGTGCCAGCAGCCAACAGCGAGGGGGCTACGAGCAGTACTTC
- TRBD2 TRBJ2-1 TRBV19 CASSRSAGGLIEQFF TGTGCCAGTAGTAGATCAGCGGGGGGGCTAATCGAGCAGTTCTTC
- TRBD2 TRBJ2-4 TRBV7-2 CASSRISGAAIQYF TGTGCCAGCAGCCGAATTAGCGGGGCGGCCATTCAGTACTTC
few TRBD1 TRBJ1-5 TRBV2 CASSRQGAEQPQHF TGTGCCAGCAGTCGACAGGGGGCCGAGCAGCCCCAGCATTTT
- - TRBJ1-2 TRBV6-5 CASSYSVTRNYGYTF TGTGCCAGCAGTTACTCGGTGACCAGGAACTATGGCTACACCTTC
once - TRBJ2-5 TRBV5-5 CASSLSSQETQYF TGTGCCAGCAGCTTGTCTTCTCAAGAGACCCAGTACTTC
few TRBD2 TRBJ2-1 TRBV11-2 CASTIRLAGSYNEQFF TGTGCCAGCACCATCAGACTAGCGGGGTCATACAATGAGCAGTTCTTC
- TRBD1 TRBJ1-2 TRBV7-9 CSSVDRDYGYTF TGTTCCAGCGTGGACAGGGACTATGGCTACACCTTC
- TRBD2 TRBJ2-7 TRBV19 CASSDTGTSGYEQYF TGTGCCAGTAGTGATACCGGGACTAGCGGATACGAGCAGTACTTC
- - TRBJ1-2 TRBV6-1 CASRLTPEGYGYTF TGTGCCAGCAGACTCACGCCGGAGGGCTATGGCTACACCTTC